Included here is one T cell receptor beta chain sequence, with context. With random hexamers, reverse transcription was performed on roughly 0.5 to 1 ug of RNA. MiXCR, run by TCRdb on the immunoSEQ multiplex PCR reads, gives a single entry per CDR3 protein. Here the sample spans about 70,000 distinct CDR3 sequences, 95% to 96% being singletons. The CDR3 contains 16 residues. In germline, CDR1 is LGHDT, CDR2 YNNKEL (reference sequence). V was pared by 3 bases and J by 3 bases, with 5 bases of the junction left unmatched. The data derive from a study of CD8 T cells in Susac syndrome. The sequencing input was CD4+ T cells from PBMCs. The TCR comes from a human donor with multiple sclerosis. This chain joins TRBV3-1 and TRBJ2-4; 10 nucleotides agree with TRBD1. The CDR3 DNA reads as TGTGCCAGCAGCCATTGGGACAGGGGAGGCAAAAACATTCAGTACTTC. It is translated as CASSHWDRGGKNIQYF.